A single sample is the source of the 18 T cell receptor beta chains below, sequenced in a study of T-cell reconstitution after alpha-beta-depleted transplantation in children (TCRdb year 2016). Sample treatment or condition, as interpreted from the label and publication: allogeneic hematopoietic cell transplantation with graft depleted of TCRalphabeta T cells and CD19 B cells. The library was made by PCR. Sequenced on an Illumina HiSeq 2500. TCR libraries were prepared with molecular barcoding, using unique molecular identifiers to normalize TCRbeta repertoire quantification. TCRdb reanalyzed the raw reads on its own, using fastp at Q25 for trimming and MiXCR for clone calling, and kept in-frame beta chains. Each CDR3 protein gets just one entry, which takes the most common genes and DNA from the rows behind it. This sample is represented by approximately 1,000,000 distinct CDR3 sequences; 25% to 30% of them were singletons. Jointly, the top ten make up over 25% of the sample.

The sample was PBMCs, mostly from graft donor cells, taken 360 days after TCRalphabeta/CD19-depleted stem cell transplant. Receptors were obtained from a boy under two years old who had a stem cell transplant for SCID, so the T cells may come from the graft donor.

This clonotype was counted only a few times. The chain carries TRBV12-3 or TRBV12-4 and TRBJ2-7, with 8 positions matching TRBD1. The CDR3 loop spans 16 amino acids. After removal of 5 bases from V and 3 bases from J, the junction contained 12 bases not matched to a gene. In DNA form, the CDR3 reads TGTGCCAGCAGTCCAGAAGCAGGGGGCAGGATCTACGAGCAGTACTTC. Translating it yields CASSPEAGGRIYEQYF.

The chain employs TRBV20-1 and TRBJ2-3; D gene uncertain. This CDR3 has 13 amino acids. The germline CDR1 and CDR2 sequences are DFQATT and SNEGSKA (reference sequence). Trimming cost V 1 base and J 2 bases, with 7 bases left between them. CDR3 DNA sequence: TGCAGTGCTAGAGGGGAAATCACAGATACGCAGTATTTT. Translated: CSARGEITDTQYF.

There are a few counts of this clonotype. This chain joins TRBV12-3 or TRBV12-4 and TRBJ2-1; 7 nucleotides match TRBD2. The length of the CDR3 is 15 residues. Trimming removed 5 bases from V and 2 bases from J; junction bases left unmatched: 6. CDR3 nucleotide sequence: TGTGCCAGCAGTCCTAAGCGGGGAACCTACAATGAGCAGTTCTTC. Translating it yields CASSPKRGTYNEQFF.

In its sample, this clonotype was seen many times. V and J are TRBV12-3 or TRBV12-4 and TRBJ2-3, with 11 bases that match TRBD2. The CDR3 is 15 amino acids. The trim removed 5 bases at V and 2 bases at J, leaving 3 bases unmatched. The CDR3 loop is CASSRLAGNTDTQYF. The CDR3 DNA sequence: TGTGCCAGCAGTCGACTAGCGGGGAACACAGATACGCAGTATTTT.

A few counts support this clonotype. The chain couples TRBV6-5 to TRBJ1-1; no reliable D call. Trimming took off 6 bases at V and 9 bases at J, with 11 bases between the two ends. This CDR3 is built from 11 residues. Germline V gene data show CDR1 as MNHEY and CDR2 as SVGAGI. The CDR3 bases are TGTGCCAGCAGAAAAGACGGAAAAGCTTTCTTT. It is translated as CASRKDGKAFF.

As for this clonotype: The CDR3 does not end in the conserved phenylalanine or tryptophan, so this is likely a read error. V is TRBV2 and J is TRBJ2-3; D perhaps matches TRBD2 (6 bases). V lost 0 bases and J lost 0, with 10 bases in between. Germline V lookup: CDR1 SNHLY, CDR2 FYNNEI. The CDR3 consists of 16 residues. CDR3 sequence (DNA): TGTGCCAGCAGTGAAGCTAGCGGCCCTAGCACAGATACGCAGTATATT. It yields the protein CASSEASGPSTDTQYI.

The chain joins TRBV5-1 to TRBJ1-6, with 7 bases identical to TRBD1. Germline loops: CDR1 SGHRS, CDR2 YFSETQ. This CDR3 is built from 14 residues. V lost 2 bases to trimming and J lost 7 bases; unmatched junction nucleotides: 3. CDR3 coding DNA: TGCGCCAGCAGCTTTGGACAGGTCAATTCACCCCTCCACTTT. It codes for CASSFGQVNSPLHF.

The chain uses TRBV7-8 and TRBJ1-5; perhaps TRBD1 as D (5 bases). In germline, CDR1 is SGHVS, CDR2 FQNEAQ. Trimming left V 4 bases short and J 7 bases short, with 17 bases between. The CDR3 contains 15 residues. CDR3: CASSSYQPDSQPQHF. CDR3 nucleotides: TGTGCCAGCAGCTCCTACCAACCCGACAGCCAGCCCCAGCATTTT.

In this sample, this clonotype turned up a few times. The chain has TRBV20-1 and TRBJ2-1, with 8 bases matching TRBD2. J gave up 4 bases and V 3 bases, and 5 bases lay outside the gene matches. The germline gives CDR1 DFQATT, CDR2 SNEGSKA (reference sequence). CDR3 length: 14 residues. CDR3 sequence reads: CSASGGAVYNEQFF. The CDR3 DNA follows: TGCAGTGCTAGCGGGGGGGCCGTTTACAATGAGCAGTTCTTC.

The rearrangement joins TRBV10-3 to TRBJ2-7; D gene ambiguous. This CDR3 is built from 14 residues. CDR1 and CDR2 from the germline V gene are ENHRY and SYGVKD. Trimming left V 11 bases short and J 3 bases short, with 20 bases between. The CDR3 nucleotides are TGTGCCTCCCATTCTGGCGGTGGGGTCTACGAGCAGTACTTC. It encodes CASHSGGGVYEQYF.

This clonotype has more than one count but fewer than ten. The chain employs TRBV20-1 and TRBJ2-2, with 9 bases identical to TRBD2. Germline trimming cut 2 bases from V and 0 bases from J; bases unmatched to any gene: 7. This CDR3 region has 17 residues. CDR1 and CDR2 (germline): DFQATT, SNEGSKA (reference sequence). The CDR3 reads CSARLAGTIPNTGELFF. In nucleotides, the CDR3 is TGCAGTGCTAGACTAGCGGGGACAATCCCGAACACCGGGGAGCTGTTTTTT.

CDR3 sequence reads: CASEEGVIQETQYF. The CDR3 region has the DNA TGTGCCAGCGAAGAGGGGGTTATCCAAGAGACCCAGTACTTC. The chain combines TRBV12-3 or TRBV12-4 with TRBJ2-5, with a tentative D call TRBD1 (6 bases). The CDR3 runs 14 residues. Trimming took 8 bases from V and 1 from J, leaving 14 bases between them.

This sequence joins TRBV12-3 or TRBV12-4 and TRBJ1-2, with TRBD1 identical over 7 bases. Unmatched junction bases numbered 9, after V lost 4 bases and J lost 4 bases. This CDR3 has 15 residues. Here the CDR3 reads CASSSHQGQTYGYTF. In nucleotides, the CDR3 is TGTGCCAGCAGTTCCCATCAGGGACAGACCTATGGCTACACCTTC.

This clonotype was recorded a few times. The chain combines TRBV2 with TRBJ2-7; D unclear. CDR1 and CDR2 from the germline V gene are SNHLY and FYNNEI. The CDR3 spans 14 residues. V was trimmed by 7 bases and J by 1 base, leaving 14 bases between them. The DNA for the CDR3 is TGTGCCAGCACCTTCGCGGCGAAGTCCTACGAGCAGTACTTC. Its translation: CASTFAAKSYEQYF.

The rearrangement uses TRBV9 and TRBJ2-7; TRBD2 matches at 10 bases. The CDR3 contains 16 residues. Germline V CDR1 and CDR2: SGDLS, YYNGEE. Trimming removed 3 bases from V and 0 bases from J; junction bases left unmatched: 6. The CDR3: CASSERGLADSYEQYF. CDR3 sequence (DNA): TGTGCCAGCAGCGAACGTGGACTAGCGGACTCCTACGAGCAGTACTTC.

This rearrangement joins TRBV20-1 to TRBJ2-5; D unresolved. Trimming cost V 5 bases and J 5 bases, with 15 bases left between them. This CDR3 region has 13 residues. The germline gives CDR1 DFQATT, CDR2 SNEGSKA (reference sequence). CDR3 nucleotide sequence: TGCAGTGCTCGTTCCAGCGCCGCGGAGACCCAGTACTTC. This codes for CSARSSAAETQYF.

This clonotype has more than one count but fewer than ten. V is TRBV11-1 and J is TRBJ2-1, with D perhaps given as TRBD1 or TRBD2 (5 bases each). Trimming shortened V by 1 base and J by 8 bases, and 15 bases separated the two germline ends. CDR3 length equals 15 residues. The V gene's germline CDR1 is SGHAT and CDR2 FQDESV (reference sequence). CDR3 region: CASSLVRDPGHEQFF. Written as DNA, the CDR3 is TGTGCCAGCAGCTTAGTTCGGGACCCGGGGCATGAGCAGTTCTTC.

This clonotype was seen a few times. The J gene is TRBJ2-3, the V gene TRBV28, with unresolved D. Looked up from germline, CDR1 is MDHEN and CDR2 is SYDVKM. This CDR3 has 16 amino acids. Trimming took off 2 bases at V and 2 bases at J, with 14 bases between the two ends. The CDR3 sequence is CASSLKLDVFTDTQYF. In nucleotides, the CDR3 is TGTGCCAGCAGTTTAAAATTAGATGTATTCACAGATACGCAGTATTTT. Filled out from reference TRBV28 and TRBJ2-3, the complete variable domain reads DVKVTQSSRYLVKRTGEKVFLECVQDMDHENMFWYRQDPGLGLRLIYFSYDVKMKEKGDIPEGYSVSREKKERFSLILESASTNQTSMYLCASSLKLDVFTDTQYFGPGTRLTVL.